These 5 T cell receptor beta chains originate from one sample sequenced in a study of CD8+ T cells in alopecia areata. For roughly 5 patients, CD4+ cells were sorted into CD25+CD127- cells. In each case, RNA was isolated and then reverse transcribed into cDNA as the sequencing template. The table came from immunoSEQ multiplex PCR; TCRdb's copy has only in-frame clones and leaves some out. The sample lists 35,000 to 45,000 clones; under 65% were seen once. The specimen was CD4+ Tregs sorted from blood. The origin of the receptors is a human donor with alopecia areata.

V gene TRBV7-3 combines with J gene TRBJ1-1, with TRBD1 matching 9 bases. The V gene end was trimmed by 5 bases and the J gene end by 4 bases; junction bases not matched to a gene: 11. CDR3 size: 16 residues. CDR1 and CDR2 from the germline V gene are SGHTA and FQGTGA. CDR3 DNA: TGTGCCAGCAGCGCCACCGGGACAGGGTCGGCCACTGAAGCTTTCTTT. This codes for CASSATGTGSATEAFF.

This clone has just a few counts. The chain recombines TRBV15 with TRBJ2-1, with a tentative D call TRBD2 (5 bases). This CDR3 comprises 13 residues. V was shortened by 4 bases and J by 4 bases, with 8 bases between the two germline ends. Looked up from germline, CDR1 is LNHNV and CDR2 is YYDKDF (reference sequence). Here the CDR3 reads CATSKDSYNEQFF. CDR3 in DNA: TGTGCCACCAGCAAGGACTCGTACAATGAGCAGTTCTTC.

The chain carries TRBV2 and TRBJ1-1; 7 bases match TRBD1. The CDR3 length is 14 residues. CDR1 and CDR2 (germline): SNHLY, FYNNEI. The J segment lost 7 bases and the V segment lost 8 bases, leaving 13 bases of the junction unmatched. In DNA form, the CDR3 reads TGTGCCAGCCGAACTGCTAGGACAGGACGTGAAGCTTTCTTT. Amino acids: CASRTARTGREAFF.

By its share, this clone is medium-sized. The rearrangement links TRBV6-5 to TRBJ2-7; 8 bases line up with TRBD1. CDR1 MNHEY and CDR2 SVGAGI come from the germline V gene. The CDR3 contains 15 residues. The trim removed 4 bases at V and 2 bases at J, leaving 7 bases unmatched. CDR3 loop: CASSSRGTGTYEQYF. The CDR3, as DNA: TGTGCCAGCAGTTCCCGGGGGACAGGCACCTACGAGCAGTACTTC.

The chain uses TRBV5-1 and TRBJ2-5; D gene unclear. The J call is in doubt because the DNA end fits TRBJ2-7 better. This CDR3 contains 14 residues. CDR1 and CDR2 from the germline V gene are SGHRS and YFSETQ. Written as DNA, the CDR3 is TGCGCCAGCAGCTTGGCCTTAGTTTCCTACGAGCAGTACTTC. This encodes CASSLALVSYEQYF.